At least ten counts were recorded for the clone carrying this T cell receptor (beta chain). Antigen unknown. Genomic DNA, the template, was used for profiling of the TCR beta VDJ and CDR3. A single record per CDR3 protein comes from TCRdb applying MiXCR to the reads. The sample yields roughly 180,000 distinct CDR3 sequences, 45% to 50% seen once. The entry originates in a study of CD8+CD57+ T cells in acquired aplastic anemia. In the study overall: Quantities of DNA derived from sorted CD4+ and CD8+ cells averaged roughly 3 ug.

CDR3 length: 14 residues. V gave up 1 base and J gave up 5 bases, with 12 bases separating them. CDR1 is LNHNV, CDR2 YYDKDF, per germline (reference sequence). Study conclusions and caveats: Common to patients and controls were 25 to 30 CD8+ CDR3 sequences. Statistical testing detected no significant gap in CD8+ Simpson's diversity between patients and controls.

The source of this sequence is a human donor in good health. The rearrangement links TRBV15 to TRBJ2-7; D is ambiguous. The material sequenced was sorted CD4+, CD8+, or CD8+CD57+ T cells (not recorded which) from PBMCs. In DNA, the CDR3 is TGTGCCACCAGCAGAGCTAGACTTGTCGACGAGCAGTACTTC. Protein product: CATSRARLVDEQYF. The whole variable domain, remainder taken from reference TRBV15 and TRBJ2-7, is DAMVIQNPRYQVTQFGKPVTLSCSQTLNHNVMYWYQQKSSQAPKLLFHYYDKDFNNEADTPDNFQSRRPNTSFCFLDIRSPGLGDTAMYLCATSRARLVDEQYFGPGTRLTVT.